The 15 T cell receptor beta chains reported below all come from one sample, sequenced in a study of technical replicates of blood from a handful of donors. Sequencing was performed with immunoSEQ multiplex PCR; in TCRdb, only in-frame clones are kept and a portion is missing. This table holds tens of thousands of clones, approximately 86% found once. Specimen: PBMCs. These receptors all come from a human donor in good health. Some clones in this sample may be carry-over from other donors' samples.

The V and J genes are TRBV4-2 and TRBJ2-1; possibly TRBD1 for D (5 bases). CDR1 and CDR2 from the germline V gene are LGHNA and YNFKEQ. The V gene lost 1 base and the J gene lost 0 bases, with 13 bases spanning the gap. This CDR3 has 17 residues. The CDR3 nucleotides read TGTGCCAGCAGCCAAGTCATGGGGCTTAGCTCCTACAATGAGCAGTTCTTC. Protein product: CASSQVMGLSSYNEQFF.

The chain couples TRBV30 to TRBJ2-7, with D hard to call. The CDR3 covers 12 residues. Germline values: CDR1 GTSNPN, CDR2 SVGIG (reference sequence). Trimming shortened V by 0 bases and J by 4 bases, and 7 bases separated the two germline ends. The CDR3: CAWSVDGYEQYF. The DNA for the CDR3 is TGTGCCTGGAGTGTCGACGGGTACGAGCAGTACTTC.

The chain couples TRBV19 to TRBJ2-1, with unresolved D. Between the trimmed V and J ends, which lost 6 bases and 2 bases, there was a span of 5 bases. The CDR3 runs to 12 residues. In germline, CDR1 is LNHDA, CDR2 SQIVND (reference sequence). The CDR3 DNA reads as TGTGCCAGTAGCGTTACCTACAATGAGCAGTTCTTC. Its protein product is CASSVTYNEQFF.

The chain is built from TRBV29-1 and TRBJ2-7; D call uncertain. The V gene's germline CDR1 is SQVTM and CDR2 ANQGSEA. This CDR3 spans 13 amino acids. V was shortened by 4 bases and J by 6 bases, with 16 bases between the two germline ends. In DNA, the CDR3 is TGCAGCGTTGCGCCTCGATTGTCGGGCGAGCAGTACTTC. It is translated as CSVAPRLSGEQYF.

The rearrangement links TRBV6-4 to TRBJ2-5; 10 bases are shared with TRBD2. Germline CDR1 MRHNA, CDR2 SNTAGT. The V gene end was trimmed by 6 bases and the J gene end by 3 bases; junction bases not matched to a gene: 19. The CDR3 sequence is 19 residues long. The CDR3 protein is CASRPRGLSSGRSEETQYF. The CDR3 nucleotides are TGTGCCAGCAGGCCACGAGGACTGTCTAGCGGGAGAAGTGAAGAGACCCAGTACTTC.

Points on this clone: An end of the junction differs from the germline gene, which may be a read error. V gene TRBV7-9 combines with J gene TRBJ2-1; 12 nucleotides align to TRBD2. The CDR3 totals 15 residues. CDR1 SEHNR and CDR2 FQNEAQ come from the germline V gene (reference sequence). CDR3 in amino acids: CASSLAGGPYNEQFF. The CDR3 region has the DNA TGTGCCAGCAGCCTAGCGGGGGGGCCCTACAATGAGCAGTTCTTC.

The chain joins TRBV11-2 to TRBJ1-6; TRBD1 might be the D (6 bases). Germline V gene data show CDR1 as SGHAT and CDR2 as FQNNGV. This CDR3 comprises 18 residues. Trimming pared 5 bases from V and 0 bases from J, leaving 17 bases between. Here the CDR3 reads CASSPKDTGSSYNSPLHF. The CDR3 DNA reads TGTGCCAGCAGCCCAAAGGATACAGGGAGCTCCTATAATTCACCCCTCCACTTT.

The chain couples TRBV7-2 to TRBJ1-6; no firm D call. V lost 2 bases to trimming and J lost 5 bases, with 10 bases between them. The length of the CDR3 is 15 residues. Germline lookup yields CDR1 SGHTA and CDR2 FQGNSA. The DNA of the CDR3 is TGTGCCAGCAGCTTACTGCAAGCTGATAATTCACCCCTCCACTTT. Protein product: CASSLLQADNSPLHF.

This sequence joins TRBV18 and TRBJ2-4; 12 nucleotides align to TRBD2. This CDR3 spans 15 amino acids. Germline V gene lookup returns CDR1 KGHSH and CDR2 LQKENI. With V trimmed by 3 bases and J by 5 bases, 2 bases remained unmatched. The CDR3 bases are TGTGCCAGCTCACCGACTAGCGGGAGCGAAAACATTCAGTACTTC. Protein: CASSPTSGSENIQYF.

In this sample, this clone turned up a few times. The chain employs TRBV7-8 and TRBJ1-1, with D perhaps TRBD1 (5 bases). CDR3 length: 13 residues. The germline gives CDR1 SGHVS, CDR2 FQNEAQ. Trimming removed 5 bases at V and 1 base at J, with 8 bases between. The CDR3 DNA reads as TGTGCCAGCAGCCATAGGGGGAACACTGAAGCTTTCTTT. The encoded protein is CASSHRGNTEAFF. Complete variable domain (other parts from reference TRBV7-8 and TRBJ1-1): GAGVSQSPRYKVAKRGQDVALRCDPISGHVSLFWYQQALGQGPEFLTYFQNEAQLDKSGLPSDRFFAERPEGSVSTLKIQRTQQEDSAVYLCASSHRGNTEAFFGQGTRLTVV.

The chain combines TRBV5-1 with TRBJ1-4, with 8 bases matching TRBD1. There are 17 residues in the CDR3. V lost 0 bases, J lost 0 bases, and 4 bases stayed unmatched. Per germline, CDR1 SGHRS and CDR2 YFSETQ. The CDR3 reads CASSLVQGAATNEKLFF. CDR3 coding DNA: TGCGCCAGCAGCTTGGTTCAGGGGGCCGCAACTAATGAAAAACTGTTTTTT.

V usage is TRBV9 and J usage is TRBJ2-3; 8 bases fit TRBD2. CDR3 length: 16 amino acids. Losses at the gene ends were 3 bases for V and 5 bases for J; bases not matched to a gene: 11. Germline V CDR1 and CDR2: SGDLS, YYNGEE. The CDR3 DNA follows: TGTGCCAGCAGCGGAAGTGAGGGGACTAGAAAAGATACGCAGTATTTT. Translating it yields CASSGSEGTRKDTQYF.

This chain uses TRBV7-2 with TRBJ2-7, with 11 bases aligning to TRBD1. Germline CDR1 SGHTA, CDR2 FQGNSA. V shed 2 bases and J 4 bases; nucleotides not matched to a gene: 4. The CDR3 length is 15 residues. In DNA form, the CDR3 reads TGTGCCAGCAGCTTAACCGGGACAGGGGGTTACGAGCAGTACTTC. Protein product: CASSLTGTGGYEQYF.

A single count supports this clone. The chain couples TRBV7-9 to TRBJ2-5, with a tentative D call TRBD1 (5 bases). The CDR3 contains 13 residues. V was pared by 4 bases and J by 0 bases, with 6 bases between. Germline lookup yields CDR1 SEHNR and CDR2 FQNEAQ (reference sequence). This CDR3 reads CASSSGNQETQYF. The CDR3, as DNA: TGTGCCAGCAGCTCAGGGAACCAAGAGACCCAGTACTTC.

The V and J genes are TRBV6-5 and TRBJ1-2, with TRBD1 identical over 7 bases. The CDR3 length is 14 residues. The germline V gene encodes CDR1 MNHEY and CDR2 SVGAGI. Germline trimming cut 6 bases from V and 0 bases from J; bases unmatched to any gene: 4. This chain's CDR3 is CASRPGQANYGYTF. CDR3 sequence (DNA): TGTGCCAGCAGACCCGGACAGGCTAACTATGGCTACACCTTC.